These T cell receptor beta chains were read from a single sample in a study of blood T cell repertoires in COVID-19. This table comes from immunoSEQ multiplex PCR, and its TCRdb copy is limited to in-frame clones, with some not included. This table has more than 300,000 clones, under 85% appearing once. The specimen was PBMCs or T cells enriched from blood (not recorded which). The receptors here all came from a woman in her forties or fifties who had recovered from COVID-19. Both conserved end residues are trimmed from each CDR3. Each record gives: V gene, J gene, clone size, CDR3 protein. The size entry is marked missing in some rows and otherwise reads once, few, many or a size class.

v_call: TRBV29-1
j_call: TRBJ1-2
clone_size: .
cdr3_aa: SVSLTGVYGYT

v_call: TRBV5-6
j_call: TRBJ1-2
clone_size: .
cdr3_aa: ASRRELDYGYT

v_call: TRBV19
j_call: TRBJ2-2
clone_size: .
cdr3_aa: ASSKASGRVSTGELF

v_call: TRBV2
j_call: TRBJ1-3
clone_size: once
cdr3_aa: ASTLQVTDSGNTIY

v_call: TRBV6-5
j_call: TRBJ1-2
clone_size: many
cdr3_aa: ASSPGGDYGYT

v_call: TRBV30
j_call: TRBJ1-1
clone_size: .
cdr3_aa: AWSRNTEAF

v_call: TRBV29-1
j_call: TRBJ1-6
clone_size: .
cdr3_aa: SVWEPNSPLH

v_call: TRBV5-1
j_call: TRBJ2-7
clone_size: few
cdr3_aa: ASAVTSGETYEQY

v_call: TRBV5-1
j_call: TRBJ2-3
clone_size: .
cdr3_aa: ASDSGLSSTDTQY

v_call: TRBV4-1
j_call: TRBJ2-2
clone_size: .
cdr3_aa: ASSQATSGVTGELF

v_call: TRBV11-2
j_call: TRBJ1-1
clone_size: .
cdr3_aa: ASSLDRQGTEAF

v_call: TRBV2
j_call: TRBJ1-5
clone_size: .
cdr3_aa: ATQDIPGGGQPQH

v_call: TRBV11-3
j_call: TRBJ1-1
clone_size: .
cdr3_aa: ASSANRGLANTEAF

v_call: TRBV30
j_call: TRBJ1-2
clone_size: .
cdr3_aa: AWSVQIRQGARGYT

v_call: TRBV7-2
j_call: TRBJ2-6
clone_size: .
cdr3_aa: ASSLADGRGSGANVLT

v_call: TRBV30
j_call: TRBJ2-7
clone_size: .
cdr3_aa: AWIGQGAREQY

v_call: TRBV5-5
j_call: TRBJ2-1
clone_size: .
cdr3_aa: ASSLVTSGSTGKF

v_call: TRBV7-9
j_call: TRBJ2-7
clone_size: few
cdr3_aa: ASRKSGTETYEQY

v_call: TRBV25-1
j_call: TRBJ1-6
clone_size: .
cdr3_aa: ASSDPGQDSVALH

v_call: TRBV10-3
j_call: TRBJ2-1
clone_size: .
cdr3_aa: AISERLAGSSYNEQF

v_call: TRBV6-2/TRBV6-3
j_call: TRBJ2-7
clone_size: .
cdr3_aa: ASSYRGGTAIEQY

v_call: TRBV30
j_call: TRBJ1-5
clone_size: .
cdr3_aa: APRKTGTSNQPQH

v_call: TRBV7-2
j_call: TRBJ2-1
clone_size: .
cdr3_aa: ASSFTSGSIGEQF

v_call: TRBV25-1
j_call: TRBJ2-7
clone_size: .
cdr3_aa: ASSESGRVYEQY

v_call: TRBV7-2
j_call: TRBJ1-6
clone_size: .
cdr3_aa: ASSPVAGSYNSPLH

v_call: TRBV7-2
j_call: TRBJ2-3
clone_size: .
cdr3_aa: ASSLARGDTQY

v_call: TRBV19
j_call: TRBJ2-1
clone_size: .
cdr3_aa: ASSRTSVDYNEQF